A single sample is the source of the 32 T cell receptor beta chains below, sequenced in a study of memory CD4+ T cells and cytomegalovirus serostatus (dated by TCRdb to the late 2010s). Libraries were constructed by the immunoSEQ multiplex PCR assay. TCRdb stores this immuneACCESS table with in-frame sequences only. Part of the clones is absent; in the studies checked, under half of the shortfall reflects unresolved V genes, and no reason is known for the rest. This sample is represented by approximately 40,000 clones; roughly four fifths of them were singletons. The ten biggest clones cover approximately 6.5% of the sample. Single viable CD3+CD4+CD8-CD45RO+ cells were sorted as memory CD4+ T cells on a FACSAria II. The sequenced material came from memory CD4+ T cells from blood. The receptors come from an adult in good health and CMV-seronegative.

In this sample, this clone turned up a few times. CDR3 region: CASSSAGRVGYTF. CDR3 sequence (DNA): TGTGCCAGCAGTTCTGCCGGAAGGGTAGGCTACACCTTC. The chain carries TRBV28 and TRBJ1-2, with D unclear. Trimming shortened V by 4 bases and J by 8 bases, and 14 bases separated the two germline ends. This CDR3 spans 13 amino acids. The germline V gene encodes CDR1 MDHEN and CDR2 SYDVKM.

Here the CDR3 DNA reads TGTGCCAGCAGCAGCGGGACTAGCGGGAGCTACGAGCAGTACTTC. Its translation is CASSSGTSGSYEQYF. This chain links TRBV6-1 with TRBJ2-7; 14 positions match TRBD2. Per the germline V gene, CDR1 is MNHNS and CDR2 is SASEGT. The CDR3 has 15 residues. V trimming: 6 bases; J trimming: 3 bases; junction bases outside the gene matches: 4.

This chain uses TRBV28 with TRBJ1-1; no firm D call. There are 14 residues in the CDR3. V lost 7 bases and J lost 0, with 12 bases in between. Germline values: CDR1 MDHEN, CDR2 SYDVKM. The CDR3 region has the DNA TGTGCCAGCACCCCGACGGGGTTGAACACTGAAGCTTTCTTT. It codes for CASTPTGLNTEAFF. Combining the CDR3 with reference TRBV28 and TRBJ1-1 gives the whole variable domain DVKVTQSSRYLVKRTGEKVFLECVQDMDHENMFWYRQDPGLGLRLIYFSYDVKMKEKGDIPEGYSVSREKKERFSLILESASTNQTSMYLCASTPTGLNTEAFFGQGTRLTVV.

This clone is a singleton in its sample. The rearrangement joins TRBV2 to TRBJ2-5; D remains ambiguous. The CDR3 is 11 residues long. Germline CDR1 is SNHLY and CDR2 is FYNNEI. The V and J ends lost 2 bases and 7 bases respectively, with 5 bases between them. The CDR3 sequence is CASSEKWTQYF. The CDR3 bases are TGTGCCAGCAGTGAAAAGTGGACCCAGTACTTC.

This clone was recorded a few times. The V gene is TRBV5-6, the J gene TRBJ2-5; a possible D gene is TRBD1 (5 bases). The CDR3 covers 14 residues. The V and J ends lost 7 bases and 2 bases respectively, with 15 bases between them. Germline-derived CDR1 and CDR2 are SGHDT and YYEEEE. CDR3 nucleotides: TGTGCCAGCTGCCTAGGGGCAGGGCAAGAGACCCAGTACTTC. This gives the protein CASCLGAGQETQYF.

CDR3 DNA: TGTGCCAGCAGCTTTAGCGGGTCCACGGTGGATACGCAGTATTTT. This translates into CASSFSGSTVDTQYF. The rearrangement links TRBV13 to TRBJ2-3; 7 bases line up with TRBD2. Trimming at V came to 3 bases and at J to 6 bases, leaving 9 bases not matched to a gene. Per germline, CDR1 PRHDT and CDR2 FYEKMQ (reference sequence). This CDR3 contains 15 residues.

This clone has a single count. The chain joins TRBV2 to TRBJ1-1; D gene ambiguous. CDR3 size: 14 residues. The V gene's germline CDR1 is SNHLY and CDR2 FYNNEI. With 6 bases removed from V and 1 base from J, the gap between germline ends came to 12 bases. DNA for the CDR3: TGTGCCAGCAGCCAAGATCGGGGGAACACTGAAGCTTTCTTT. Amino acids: CASSQDRGNTEAFF.

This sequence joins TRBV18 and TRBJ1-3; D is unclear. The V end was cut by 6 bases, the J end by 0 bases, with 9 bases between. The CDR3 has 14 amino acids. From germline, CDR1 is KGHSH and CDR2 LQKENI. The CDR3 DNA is TGTGCCAGCTCTGGGCCTCTCTCTGGAAACACCATATATTTT. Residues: CASSGPLSGNTIYF.

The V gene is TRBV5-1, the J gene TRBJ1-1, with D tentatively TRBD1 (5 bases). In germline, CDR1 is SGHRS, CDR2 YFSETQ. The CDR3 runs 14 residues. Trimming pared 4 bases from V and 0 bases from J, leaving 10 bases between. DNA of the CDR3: TGCGCCAGCAGCCCTCGACAGTTGAACACTGAAGCTTTCTTT. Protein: CASSPRQLNTEAFF.

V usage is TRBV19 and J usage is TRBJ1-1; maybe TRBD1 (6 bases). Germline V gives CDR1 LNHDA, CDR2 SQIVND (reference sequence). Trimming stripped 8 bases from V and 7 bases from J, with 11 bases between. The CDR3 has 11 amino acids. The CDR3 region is CASWGGLEAFF. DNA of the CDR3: TGTGCCAGTTGGGGGGGCCTTGAAGCTTTCTTT.

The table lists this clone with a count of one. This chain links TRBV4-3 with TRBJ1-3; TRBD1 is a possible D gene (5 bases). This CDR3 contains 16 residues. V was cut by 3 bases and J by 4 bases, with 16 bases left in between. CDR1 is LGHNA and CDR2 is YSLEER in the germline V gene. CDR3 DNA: TGCGCCAGCAGCCAGTTTATCAGAGGGGAAGGAAACACCATATATTTT. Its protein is CASSQFIRGEGNTIYF.

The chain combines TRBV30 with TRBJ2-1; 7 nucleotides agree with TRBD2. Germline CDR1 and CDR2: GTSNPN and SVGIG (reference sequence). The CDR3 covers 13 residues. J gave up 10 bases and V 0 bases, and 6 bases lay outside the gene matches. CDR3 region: CAWSVRSAGEQFF. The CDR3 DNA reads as TGTGCCTGGAGTGTACGTTCAGCGGGAGAGCAGTTCTTC.

The CDR3 sequence: CASSQDEKREGRGTGELFF. Written as DNA, the CDR3 is TGCGCCAGCAGCCAAGATGAGAAGCGGGAGGGCCGGGGGACCGGGGAGCTGTTTTTT. This rearrangement joins TRBV4-1 to TRBJ2-2; TRBD2 agrees at 10 bases. The CDR3 loop spans 19 amino acids. Germline V gives CDR1 MGHRA, CDR2 YSYEKL. V lost 0 bases to trimming and J lost 5 bases; unmatched junction nucleotides: 12.

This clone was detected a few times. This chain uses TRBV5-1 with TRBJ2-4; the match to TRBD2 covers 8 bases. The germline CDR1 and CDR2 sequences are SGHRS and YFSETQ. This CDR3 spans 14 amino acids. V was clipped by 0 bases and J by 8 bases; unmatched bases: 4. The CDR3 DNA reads TGCGCCAGCAGCTTGGTTCCGGGAGGGGACATTCAGTACTTC. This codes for CASSLVPGGDIQYF.

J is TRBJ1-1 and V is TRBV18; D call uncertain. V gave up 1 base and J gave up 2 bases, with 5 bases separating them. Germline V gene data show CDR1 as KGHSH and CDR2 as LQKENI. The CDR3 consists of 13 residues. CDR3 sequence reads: CASSPQRNTEAFF. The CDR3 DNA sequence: TGTGCCAGCTCACCACAGAGAAACACTGAAGCTTTCTTT.

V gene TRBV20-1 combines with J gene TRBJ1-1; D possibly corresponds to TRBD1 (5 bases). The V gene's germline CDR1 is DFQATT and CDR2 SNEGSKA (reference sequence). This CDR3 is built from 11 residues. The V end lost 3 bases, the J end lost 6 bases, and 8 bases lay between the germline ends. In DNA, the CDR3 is TGCAGTGCTAGGTGGGACGCTGAAGCTTTCTTT. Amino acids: CSARWDAEAFF.

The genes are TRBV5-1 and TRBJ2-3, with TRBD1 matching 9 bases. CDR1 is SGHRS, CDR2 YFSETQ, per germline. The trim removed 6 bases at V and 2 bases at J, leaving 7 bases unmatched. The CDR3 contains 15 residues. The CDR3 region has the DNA TGCGCCAGCAACCCCGGACAGGGGATCACAGATACGCAGTATTTT. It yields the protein CASNPGQGITDTQYF.

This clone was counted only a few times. The CDR3 sequence is CATSRDLEGANYGYTF. The CDR3 DNA sequence: TGTGCCACCAGCAGAGATCTGGAGGGCGCGAACTATGGCTACACCTTC. The gene calls are TRBV15 and TRBJ1-2; unclear D gene. V gave up 0 bases and J gave up 2 bases, with 13 bases separating them. This CDR3 spans 16 amino acids. Germline V gives CDR1 LNHNV, CDR2 YYDKDF (reference sequence).

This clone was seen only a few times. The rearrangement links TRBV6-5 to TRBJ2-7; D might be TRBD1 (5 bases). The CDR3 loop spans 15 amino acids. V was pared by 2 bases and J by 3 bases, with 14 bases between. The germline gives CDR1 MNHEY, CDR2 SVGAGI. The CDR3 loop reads CASSYRQGQYYEQYF. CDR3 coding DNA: TGTGCCAGCAGTTACCGTCAAGGACAATACTACGAGCAGTACTTC.

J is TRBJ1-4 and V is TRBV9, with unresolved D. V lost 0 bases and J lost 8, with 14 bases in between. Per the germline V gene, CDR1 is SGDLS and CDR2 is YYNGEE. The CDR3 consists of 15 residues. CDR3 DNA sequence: TGTGCCAGCAGCGTAGGGGCGGATATTTTGGAAAAACTGTTTTTT. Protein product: CASSVGADILEKLFF.

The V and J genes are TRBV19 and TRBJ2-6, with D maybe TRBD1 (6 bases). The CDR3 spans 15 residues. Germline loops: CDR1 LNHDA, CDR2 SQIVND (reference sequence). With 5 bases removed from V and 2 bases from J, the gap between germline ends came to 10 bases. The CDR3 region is CASSPRTAGANVLTF. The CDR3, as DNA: TGTGCCAGTAGTCCCCGGACAGCTGGGGCCAACGTCCTGACTTTC.

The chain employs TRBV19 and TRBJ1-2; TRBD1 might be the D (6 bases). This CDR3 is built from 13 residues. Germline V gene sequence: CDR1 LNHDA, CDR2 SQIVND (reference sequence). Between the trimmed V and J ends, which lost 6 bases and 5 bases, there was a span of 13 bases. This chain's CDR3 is CASSETGDYGYTF. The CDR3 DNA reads TGTGCCAGTAGCGAGACAGGAGATTATGGCTACACCTTC.

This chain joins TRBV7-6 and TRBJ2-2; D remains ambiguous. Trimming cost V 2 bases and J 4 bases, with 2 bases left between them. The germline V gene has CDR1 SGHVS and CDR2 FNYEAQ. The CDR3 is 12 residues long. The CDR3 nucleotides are TGTGCCAGCAGCTTACGCACCGGGGAGCTGTTTTTT. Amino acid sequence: CASSLRTGELFF.

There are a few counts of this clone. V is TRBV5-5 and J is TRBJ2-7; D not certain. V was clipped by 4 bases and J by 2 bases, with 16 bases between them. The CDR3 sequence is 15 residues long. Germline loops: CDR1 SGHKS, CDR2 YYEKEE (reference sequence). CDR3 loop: CASSPDPFSTYEQYF. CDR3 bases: TGTGCCAGCAGCCCTGACCCCTTCTCAACCTACGAGCAGTACTTC.

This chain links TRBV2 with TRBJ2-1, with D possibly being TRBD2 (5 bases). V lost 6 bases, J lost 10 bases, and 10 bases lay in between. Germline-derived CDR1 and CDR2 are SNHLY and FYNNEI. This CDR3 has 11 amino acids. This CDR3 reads CASRREREQFF. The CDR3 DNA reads TGTGCCAGCAGGAGGGAGCGGGAGCAGTTCTTC.

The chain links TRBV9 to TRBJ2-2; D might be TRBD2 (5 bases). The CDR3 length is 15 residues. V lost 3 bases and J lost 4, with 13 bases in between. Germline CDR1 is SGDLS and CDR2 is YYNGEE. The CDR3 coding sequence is TGTGCCAGCAGCGGGACTCCTCGGGGCACCGGGGAGCTGTTTTTT. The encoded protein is CASSGTPRGTGELFF.

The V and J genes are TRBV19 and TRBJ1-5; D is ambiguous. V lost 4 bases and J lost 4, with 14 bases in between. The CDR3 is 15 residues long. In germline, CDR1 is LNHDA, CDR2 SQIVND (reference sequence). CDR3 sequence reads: CASSTAVRINQPQHF. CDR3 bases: TGTGCCAGTAGTACTGCAGTGAGGATTAATCAGCCCCAGCATTTT.

CDR3 sequence: CASSAGLFTSSYTF. The CDR3 DNA follows: TGTGCCAGCAGTGCGGGACTCTTTACCTCTAGCTACACCTTC. The V and J genes are TRBV6-5 and TRBJ1-2; possibly TRBD1 for D (5 bases). The CDR3 runs 14 residues. The V gene's germline CDR1 is MNHEY and CDR2 SVGAGI. V was cut by 5 bases and J by 9 bases, with 19 bases left in between.

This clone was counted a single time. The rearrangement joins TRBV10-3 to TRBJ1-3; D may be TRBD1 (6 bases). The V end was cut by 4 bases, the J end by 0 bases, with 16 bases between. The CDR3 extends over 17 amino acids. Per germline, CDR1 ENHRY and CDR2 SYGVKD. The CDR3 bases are TGTGCCATCAGTGGGAGGGGGGACGCCTTCTCTGGAAACACCATATATTTT. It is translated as CAISGRGDAFSGNTIYF.

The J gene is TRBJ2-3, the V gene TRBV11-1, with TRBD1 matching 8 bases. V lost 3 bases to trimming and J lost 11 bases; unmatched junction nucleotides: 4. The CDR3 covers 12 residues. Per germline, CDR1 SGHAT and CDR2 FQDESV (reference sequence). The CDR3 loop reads CASSLDREVQYF. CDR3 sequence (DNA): TGTGCCAGCAGCTTGGACAGGGAGGTGCAGTATTTT.

CDR3 in DNA: TGCGCCAGCAGCCAGCTCGGACTAGCGGGAGCGGTACGGCGCTACGAGCAGTACTTC. Protein product: CASSQLGLAGAVRRYEQYF. V is TRBV4-1 and J is TRBJ2-7; TRBD2 aligns across 13 bases. CDR1 is MGHRA and CDR2 is YSYEKL in the germline V gene. The CDR3 runs 19 residues. V lost 3 bases to trimming and J lost 3 bases; unmatched junction nucleotides: 14.

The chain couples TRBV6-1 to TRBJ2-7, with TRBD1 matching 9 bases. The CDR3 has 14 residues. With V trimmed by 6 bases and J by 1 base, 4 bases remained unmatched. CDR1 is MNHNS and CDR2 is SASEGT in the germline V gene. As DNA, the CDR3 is TGTGCCAGCAGGAGACAGGGGGTATCCTACGAGCAGTACTTC. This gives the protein CASRRQGVSYEQYF.